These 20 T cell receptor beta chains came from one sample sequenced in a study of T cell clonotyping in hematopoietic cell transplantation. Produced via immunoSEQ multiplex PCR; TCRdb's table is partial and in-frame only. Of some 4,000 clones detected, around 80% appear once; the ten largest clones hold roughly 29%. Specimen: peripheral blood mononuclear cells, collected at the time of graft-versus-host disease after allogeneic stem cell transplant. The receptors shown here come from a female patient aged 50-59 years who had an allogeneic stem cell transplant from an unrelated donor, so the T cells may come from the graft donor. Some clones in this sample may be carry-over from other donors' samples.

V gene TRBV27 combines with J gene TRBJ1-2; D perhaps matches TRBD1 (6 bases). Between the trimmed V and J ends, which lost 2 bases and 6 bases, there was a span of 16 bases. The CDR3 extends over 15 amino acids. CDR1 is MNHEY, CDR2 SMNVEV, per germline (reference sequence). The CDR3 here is CASSLLGQGQNGYTF. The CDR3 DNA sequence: TGTGCCAGCAGTTTACTTGGCCAGGGGCAAAATGGCTACACCTTC.

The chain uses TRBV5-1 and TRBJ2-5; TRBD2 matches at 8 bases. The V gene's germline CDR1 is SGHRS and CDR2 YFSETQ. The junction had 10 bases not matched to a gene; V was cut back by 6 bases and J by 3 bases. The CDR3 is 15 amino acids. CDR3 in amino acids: CASTSRGGPEETQYF. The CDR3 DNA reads TGCGCCAGCACATCCCGCGGGGGGCCCGAAGAGACCCAGTACTTC.

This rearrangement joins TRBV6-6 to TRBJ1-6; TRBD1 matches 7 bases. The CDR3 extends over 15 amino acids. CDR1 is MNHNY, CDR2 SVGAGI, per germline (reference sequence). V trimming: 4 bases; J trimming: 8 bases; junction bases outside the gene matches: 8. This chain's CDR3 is CASSLRQGLDSPLHF. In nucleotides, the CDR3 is TGTGCCAGCAGTTTACGACAGGGTTTAGATTCACCCCTCCACTTT.

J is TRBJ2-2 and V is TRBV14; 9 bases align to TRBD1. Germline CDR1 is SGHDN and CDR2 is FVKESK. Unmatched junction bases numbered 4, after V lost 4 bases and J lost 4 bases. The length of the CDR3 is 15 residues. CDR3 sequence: CASSPQGALTGELFF. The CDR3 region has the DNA TGTGCCAGCAGCCCACAGGGGGCCCTCACCGGGGAGCTGTTTTTT.

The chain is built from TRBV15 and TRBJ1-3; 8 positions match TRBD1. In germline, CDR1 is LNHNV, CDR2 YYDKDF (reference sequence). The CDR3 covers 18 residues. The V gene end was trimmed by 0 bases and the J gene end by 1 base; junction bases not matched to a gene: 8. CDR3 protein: CATSRDGLGQGSGNTIYF. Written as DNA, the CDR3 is TGTGCCACCAGCAGAGATGGCCTAGGACAGGGATCTGGAAACACCATATATTTT. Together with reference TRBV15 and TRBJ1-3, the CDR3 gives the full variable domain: DAMVIQNPRYQVTQFGKPVTLSCSQTLNHNVMYWYQQKSSQAPKLLFHYYDKDFNNEADTPDNFQSRRPNTSFCFLDIRSPGLGDTAMYLCATSRDGLGQGSGNTIYFGEGSWLTVV.

The CDR3 loop is CASSVRDRNEQYF. CDR3 DNA sequence: TGCGCCAGCAGCGTCAGGGACAGGAACGAGCAGTACTTC. This sequence joins TRBV5-1 and TRBJ2-7, with 8 bases fitting TRBD1. V lost 4 bases and J lost 5; bases outside the gene matches: 5. Germline CDR1 SGHRS, CDR2 YFSETQ. This CDR3 has 13 amino acids.

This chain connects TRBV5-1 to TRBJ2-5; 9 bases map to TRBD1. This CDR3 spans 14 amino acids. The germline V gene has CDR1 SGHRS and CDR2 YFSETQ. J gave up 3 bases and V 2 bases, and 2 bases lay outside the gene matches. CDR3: CASSLRDREETQYF. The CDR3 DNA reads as TGCGCCAGCAGCTTACGGGACAGGGAAGAGACCCAGTACTTC.

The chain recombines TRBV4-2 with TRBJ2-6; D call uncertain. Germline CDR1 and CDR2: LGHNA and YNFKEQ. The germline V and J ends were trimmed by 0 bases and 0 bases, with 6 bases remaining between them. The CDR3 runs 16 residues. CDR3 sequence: CASSQDGTSGANVLTF. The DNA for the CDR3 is TGTGCCAGCAGCCAAGATGGTACCTCTGGGGCCAACGTCCTGACTTTC.

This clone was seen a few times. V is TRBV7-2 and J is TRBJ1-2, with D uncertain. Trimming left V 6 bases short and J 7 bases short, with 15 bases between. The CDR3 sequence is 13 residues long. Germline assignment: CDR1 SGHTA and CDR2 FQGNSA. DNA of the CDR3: TGTGCCAGCAGTCCTTTAGCCGGGCTTGGCTACACCTTC. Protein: CASSPLAGLGYTF.

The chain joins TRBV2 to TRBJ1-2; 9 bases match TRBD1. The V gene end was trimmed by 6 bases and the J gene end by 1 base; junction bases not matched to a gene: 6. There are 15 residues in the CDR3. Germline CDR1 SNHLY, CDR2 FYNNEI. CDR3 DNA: TGTGCCAGCAGGGGCGACAGGGGGAGTAACTATGGCTACACCTTC. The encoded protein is CASRGDRGSNYGYTF.

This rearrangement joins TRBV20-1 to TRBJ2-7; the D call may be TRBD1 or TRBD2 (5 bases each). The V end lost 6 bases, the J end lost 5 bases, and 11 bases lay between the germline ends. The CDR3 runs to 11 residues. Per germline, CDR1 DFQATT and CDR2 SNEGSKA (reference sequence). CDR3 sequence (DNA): TGCAGTGCGGTCAGGGAGCACGAGCAGTACTTC. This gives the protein CSAVREHEQYF.

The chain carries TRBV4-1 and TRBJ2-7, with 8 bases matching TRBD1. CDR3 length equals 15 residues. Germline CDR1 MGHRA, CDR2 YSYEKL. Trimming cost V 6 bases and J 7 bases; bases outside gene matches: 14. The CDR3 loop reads CASRDASRGRREQYF. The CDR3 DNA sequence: TGCGCCAGCAGGGACGCTAGCAGGGGGCGTAGGGAGCAGTACTTC.

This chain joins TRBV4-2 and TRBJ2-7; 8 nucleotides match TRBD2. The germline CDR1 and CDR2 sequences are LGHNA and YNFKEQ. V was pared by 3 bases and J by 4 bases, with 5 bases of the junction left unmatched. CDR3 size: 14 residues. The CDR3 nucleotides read TGTGCCAGCAGCCACAGACTAGCGTCATACGAGCAGTACTTC. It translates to CASSHRLASYEQYF.

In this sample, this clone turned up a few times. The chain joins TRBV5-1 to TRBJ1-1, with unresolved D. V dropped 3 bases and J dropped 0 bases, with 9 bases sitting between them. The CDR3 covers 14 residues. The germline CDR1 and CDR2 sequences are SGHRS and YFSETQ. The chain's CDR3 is CASSSATVNTEAFF. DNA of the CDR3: TGCGCCAGCAGCTCGGCGACTGTGAACACTGAAGCTTTCTTT.

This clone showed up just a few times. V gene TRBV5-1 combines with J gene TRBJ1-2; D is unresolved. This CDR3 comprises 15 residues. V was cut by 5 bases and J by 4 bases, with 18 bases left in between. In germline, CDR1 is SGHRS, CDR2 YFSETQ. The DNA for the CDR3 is TGCGCCAGCAGACCAACGGCTACAGTCGGCTATGGCTACACCTTC. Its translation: CASRPTATVGYGYTF.

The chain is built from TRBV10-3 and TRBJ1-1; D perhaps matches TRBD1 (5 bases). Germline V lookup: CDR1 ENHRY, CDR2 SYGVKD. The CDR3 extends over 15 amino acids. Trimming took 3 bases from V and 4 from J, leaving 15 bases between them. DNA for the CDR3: TGTGCCATCAGTGATTTTAATGGGGCGGGCACTGAAGCTTTCTTT. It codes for CAISDFNGAGTEAFF.

CDR3 sequence: CASSPYQGLASPLHF. Here the CDR3 DNA reads TGTGCCAGCTCACCATATCAGGGTTTGGCTTCACCCCTCCACTTT. The chain uses TRBV18 and TRBJ1-6; D possibly corresponds to TRBD1 (5 bases). V gave up 2 bases and J gave up 9 bases, with 14 bases separating them. The germline V gene encodes CDR1 KGHSH and CDR2 LQKENI. The CDR3 has 15 amino acids.

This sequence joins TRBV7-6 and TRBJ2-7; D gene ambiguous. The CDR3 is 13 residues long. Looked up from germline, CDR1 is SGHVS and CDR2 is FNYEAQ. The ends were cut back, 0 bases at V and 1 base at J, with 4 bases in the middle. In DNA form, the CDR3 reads TGTGCCAGCAGCTTAGCGCTATCCTACGAGCAGTACTTC. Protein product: CASSLALSYEQYF.

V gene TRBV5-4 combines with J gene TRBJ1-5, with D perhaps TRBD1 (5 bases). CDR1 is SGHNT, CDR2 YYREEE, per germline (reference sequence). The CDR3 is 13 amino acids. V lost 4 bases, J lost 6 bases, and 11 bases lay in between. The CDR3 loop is CASSEETGQPQHF. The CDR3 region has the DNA TGTGCCAGCAGCGAGGAAACAGGTCAGCCCCAGCATTTT.

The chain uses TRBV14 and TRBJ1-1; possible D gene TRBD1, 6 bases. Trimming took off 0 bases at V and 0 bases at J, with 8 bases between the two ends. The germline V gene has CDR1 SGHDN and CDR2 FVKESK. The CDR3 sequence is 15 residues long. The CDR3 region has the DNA TGTGCCAGCAGCCAAGAGGGGGCTCTGAACACTGAAGCTTTCTTT. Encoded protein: CASSQEGALNTEAFF.